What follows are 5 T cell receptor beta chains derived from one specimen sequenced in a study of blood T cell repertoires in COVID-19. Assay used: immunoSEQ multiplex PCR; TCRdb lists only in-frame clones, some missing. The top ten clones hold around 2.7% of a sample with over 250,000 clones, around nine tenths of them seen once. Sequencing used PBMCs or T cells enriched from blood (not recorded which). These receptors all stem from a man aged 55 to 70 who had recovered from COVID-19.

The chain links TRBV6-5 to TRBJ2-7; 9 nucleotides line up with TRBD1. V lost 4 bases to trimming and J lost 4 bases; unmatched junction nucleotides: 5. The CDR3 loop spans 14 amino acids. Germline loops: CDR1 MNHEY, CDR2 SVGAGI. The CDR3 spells CASSSDRGTYEQYF. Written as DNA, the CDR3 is TGTGCCAGCAGTTCGGACAGGGGAACATACGAGCAGTACTTC.

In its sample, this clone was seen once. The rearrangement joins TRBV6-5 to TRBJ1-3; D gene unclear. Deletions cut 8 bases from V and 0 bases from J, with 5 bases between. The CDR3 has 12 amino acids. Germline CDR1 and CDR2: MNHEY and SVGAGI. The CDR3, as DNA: TGTGCCAGCCGGTTCTCTGGAAACACCATATATTTT. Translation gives CASRFSGNTIYF.

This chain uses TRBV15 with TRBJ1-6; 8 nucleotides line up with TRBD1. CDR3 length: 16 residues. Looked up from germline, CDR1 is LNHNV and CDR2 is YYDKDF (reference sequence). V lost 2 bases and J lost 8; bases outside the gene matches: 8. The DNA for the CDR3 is TGTGCCACCAGCAGACGGACAGGGTCTGGGGATTCACCCCTCCACTTT. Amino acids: CATSRRTGSGDSPLHF.

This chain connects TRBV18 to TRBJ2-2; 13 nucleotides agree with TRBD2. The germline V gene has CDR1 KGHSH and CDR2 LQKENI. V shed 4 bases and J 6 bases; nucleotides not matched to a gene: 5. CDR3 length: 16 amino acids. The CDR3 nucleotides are TGTGCCAGCTCACTAACTAGCGGGAGGGCCGCCGGGGAGCTGTTTTTT. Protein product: CASSLTSGRAAGELFF.

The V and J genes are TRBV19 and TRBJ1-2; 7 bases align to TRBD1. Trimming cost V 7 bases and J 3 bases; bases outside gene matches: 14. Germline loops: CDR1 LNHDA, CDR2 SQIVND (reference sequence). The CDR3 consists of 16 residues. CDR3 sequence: CASTSRGGDRDYGYTF. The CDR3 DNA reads TGTGCCAGTACCTCCCGGGGGGGGGACAGAGACTATGGCTACACCTTC.